Listed here are 7 T cell receptor beta chains from one sample, sequenced in a study of T cells in Graves' hyperthyroidism and ophthalmopathy. Regions amplified from RNA transcripts were the TCR beta CDR3 regions. Primed by the HTBI set, a first-round RT-PCR was run on the TCR CDR3. TCRdb re-derived calls from the multiplex PCR reads in MiXCR, one entry per CDR3 protein. Among more than 450,000 distinct CDR3 sequences listed, around 15% were seen once. Source material: blood. The receptors were gathered from a woman aged 40 to 50 with Graves' hyperthyroidism.

This chain connects TRBV5-4 to TRBJ2-1, with 8 bases aligning to TRBD2. CDR3 size: 16 residues. V lost 6 bases, J lost 8 bases, and 16 bases stayed unmatched. Germline V lookup: CDR1 SGHNT, CDR2 YYREEE (reference sequence). The CDR3, as DNA: TGTGCCAGCACCGGGGGGGGGGCAGAAAAAAGTTATGAGCAGTTCTTC. Amino acids: CASTGGGAEKSYEQFF.

J is TRBJ1-5 and V is TRBV10-3; D possibly corresponds to TRBD1 (6 bases). The V and J ends lost 0 bases and 7 bases respectively, with 10 bases between them. Germline V gene sequence: CDR1 ENHRY, CDR2 SYGVKD. CDR3 size: 14 residues. CDR3 in DNA: TGTGCCATCAGTGAGTCGCGGGGGCAACAGCCCCAGCATTTT. It codes for CAISESRGQQPQHF.

This clonotype was seen a few times. The V and J genes are TRBV2 and TRBJ2-7; no reliable D call. Trimming left V 3 bases short and J 2 bases short, with 5 bases between. Germline-derived CDR1 and CDR2 are SNHLY and FYNNEI. The CDR3 spans 12 residues. The CDR3 nucleotides read TGTGCCAGCAGTGACTCCACCTACGAGCAGTACTTC. Amino acid sequence: CASSDSTYEQYF.

This clonotype was detected ten times or more. The chain employs TRBV20-1 and TRBJ2-7; D is uncertain. The germline V gene has CDR1 DFQATT and CDR2 SNEGSKA (reference sequence). The CDR3 sequence is 12 residues long. Trimming cost V 5 bases and J 9 bases, with 17 bases left between them. In DNA form, the CDR3 reads TGCAGTGCTTCCACGACGTCGGGCGGGCAGTACTTC. Amino acids: CSASTTSGGQYF.

This clonotype was seen a handful of times. This chain joins TRBV19 and TRBJ2-5, with 9 bases matching TRBD1. V lost 6 bases to trimming and J lost 4 bases; unmatched junction nucleotides: 3. The CDR3 is made up of 13 amino acids. Germline CDR1 LNHDA, CDR2 SQIVND (reference sequence). The CDR3 coding sequence is TGTGCCAGTAGGACGGACAGGGGAGAGACCCAGTACTTC. It is translated as CASRTDRGETQYF. Together with reference TRBV19 and TRBJ2-5, the CDR3 gives the full variable domain: DGGITQSPKYLFRKEGQNVTLSCEQNLNHDAMYWYRQDPGQGLRLIYYSQIVNDFQKGDIAEGYSVSREKKESFPLTVTSAQKNPTAFYLCASRTDRGETQYFGPGTRLLVL.

The chain has TRBV5-1 and TRBJ2-2, with TRBD2 matching over 13 bases. With 2 bases clipped from V and 4 bases from J, the junction kept 5 bases outside the gene matches. This CDR3 region has 17 residues. Looked up from germline, CDR1 is SGHRS and CDR2 is YFSETQ. CDR3: CASSFQLAGGLTGELFF. The CDR3 bases are TGCGCCAGCAGCTTTCAACTAGCGGGAGGGCTCACCGGGGAGCTGTTTTTT.

This rearrangement joins TRBV2 to TRBJ1-2; D is undetermined. The V and J ends lost 8 bases and 4 bases respectively, with 17 bases between them. Germline V lookup: CDR1 SNHLY, CDR2 FYNNEI. CDR3 length: 14 amino acids. The CDR3 spells CASWEGGNIYGYTF. For the CDR3, the DNA is TGTGCCAGCTGGGAGGGCGGGAATATCTATGGCTACACCTTC. Combining the CDR3 with reference TRBV2 and TRBJ1-2 gives the whole variable domain EPEVTQTPSHQVTQMGQEVILRCVPISNHLYFYWYRQILGQKVEFLVSFYNNEISEKSEIFDDQFSVERPDGSNFTLKIRSTKLEDSAMYFCASWEGGNIYGYTFGSGTRLTVV.